This T cell receptor (beta chain) was identified in a study of T cell changes during pregnancy in multiple sclerosis. Here immunoSEQ multiplex PCR was the method, and the copy in TCRdb shows in-frame clones only, minus some. This repertoire shows about 61,000 clones, 93% found once; its top ten account for roughly 2.6%. The CDR3 spans 12 residues. In germline, CDR1 is MNHNY, CDR2 SVGAGI (reference sequence). Trimming removed 2 bases at V and 6 bases at J, with 4 bases between. Only one count was recorded for this clone. V gene TRBV6-6 combines with J gene TRBJ2-2; no reliable D call. The clonotype originates from a female donor with multiple sclerosis, enrolled in a pregnancy study. The starting material was CD8+ T cells from peripheral blood mononuclear cells, obtained in the third trimester of pregnancy. The CDR3 DNA follows: TGTGCCAGCAGTTACGGGCCCGGGGAGCTGTTTTTT. Residues: CASSYGPGELFF.